This entry lists 3 T cell receptor beta chains sequenced from one sample in a study of blood T cells in healthy people across ages. The authors ran a second PCR of 7 to 11 cycles using a sample-barcoded 5' primer and a J-beta primer mix. MiXCR, applied by TCRdb to the 5' RACE reads, yields one record per CDR3 protein. The sample holds around 820,000 distinct CDR3 sequences, roughly 25% seen once. This sample was also put to use in a study of T cells of mothers and their children.

The material sequenced was blood. The source of these receptors is a boy aged 5-17 years in good health.

The genes are TRBV25-1 and TRBJ2-1; a possible D gene is TRBD1 (6 bases). The CDR3 length is 14 residues. CDR1 is MGHDK and CDR2 is SYGVNS in the germline V gene. Between the trimmed V and J ends, which lost 1 base and 3 bases, there was a span of 7 bases. CDR3 loop: CASSESDSYNEQFF. DNA for the CDR3: TGTGCCAGCAGTGAATCGGACAGCTACAATGAGCAGTTCTTC.

This clonotype turned up a few times. J is TRBJ2-1 and V is TRBV14; 10 nucleotides match TRBD2. The CDR3 is 15 amino acids. The trim removed 2 bases at V and 6 bases at J, leaving 4 bases unmatched. Germline CDR1 reads SGHDN; CDR2 reads FVKESK. The CDR3 DNA sequence: TGTGCCAGCAGCCAATGGGCTAGCGGGGGCAATGAGCAGTTCTTC. This translates into CASSQWASGGNEQFF.

The chain recombines TRBV5-1 with TRBJ2-1; the D gene is possibly TRBD2 (5 bases). The CDR3 has 16 residues. Per the germline V gene, CDR1 is SGHRS and CDR2 is YFSETQ. Trimming took 6 bases from V and 1 from J, leaving 17 bases between them. CDR3 bases: TGCGCCAGCATCTTTACCCGGGGTTTTTCCTACAATGAGCAGTTCTTC. It codes for CASIFTRGFSYNEQFF.